The 6 T cell receptor beta chains below come from one sample, sequenced in a study of cytomegalovirus exposure and HLA in healthy donors. PCR was performed using 60 Vbeta and 13 Jbeta primers. Method: immunoSEQ multiplex PCR; TCRdb's copy keeps in-frame clones and lacks some. This sample carries 150,000 to 200,000 clones, with under 6.5% going to the ten biggest clones. The source material was PBMCs. These receptors were collected from a man aged 25-40 years in good health and CMV-seronegative.

The genes are TRBV9 and TRBJ1-1, with D unresolved. This CDR3 region has 14 residues. The V end was cut by 0 bases, the J end by 4 bases, with 10 bases between. Germline CDR1 is SGDLS and CDR2 is YYNGEE. The chain's CDR3 is CASSVVGPLTEAFF. As DNA, the CDR3 is TGTGCCAGCAGCGTAGTTGGGCCGCTCACTGAAGCTTTCTTT.

The CDR3 here is CAWSVQGNTQYF. In DNA form, the CDR3 reads TGTGCCTGGAGTGTACAGGGTAATACGCAGTATTTT. The rearrangement joins TRBV30 to TRBJ2-3, with D perhaps matching TRBD1 (6 bases). The CDR3 totals 12 residues. Germline CDR1 GTSNPN, CDR2 SVGIG (reference sequence). Trimming left V 0 bases short and J 7 bases short, with 8 bases between. Full variable domain (outside the CDR3, taken from reference TRBV30 and TRBJ2-3): SQTIHQWPATLVQPVGSPLSLECTVEGTSNPNLYWYRQAAGRGLQLLFYSVGIGQISSEVPQNLSASRPQDRQFILSSKKLLLSDSGFYLCAWSVQGNTQYFGPGTRLTVL.

The chain combines TRBV18 with TRBJ1-6, with D perhaps matching TRBD1 (5 bases). The germline gives CDR1 KGHSH, CDR2 LQKENI. The CDR3 has 14 residues. V was pared by 2 bases and J by 11 bases, with 13 bases between. The CDR3 loop is CASSPDSSMAPLHF. The CDR3 coding sequence is TGTGCCAGCTCACCAGACAGCTCAATGGCACCCCTCCACTTT. Combining the CDR3 with reference TRBV18 and TRBJ1-6 gives the whole variable domain NAGVMQNPRHLVRRRGQEARLRCSPMKGHSHVYWYRQLPEEGLKFMVYLQKENIIDESGMPKERFSAEFPKEGPSILRIQQVVRGDSAAYFCASSPDSSMAPLHFGNGTRLTVT.

The V gene is TRBV29-1, the J gene TRBJ2-1; 9 nucleotides line up with TRBD1. The CDR3 consists of 14 residues. Germline V lookup: CDR1 SQVTM, CDR2 ANQGSEA. After removal of 7 bases from V and 4 bases from J, the junction contained 8 bases not matched to a gene. The CDR3 here is CSAGQGWVYNEQFF. CDR3 in DNA: TGCAGCGCTGGACAGGGGTGGGTATACAATGAGCAGTTCTTC.

The chain carries TRBV6-5 and TRBJ2-7; 9 bases map to TRBD1. V lost 6 bases, J lost 7 bases, and 10 bases stayed unmatched. Germline V gene lookup returns CDR1 MNHEY and CDR2 SVGAGI. The CDR3 extends over 14 amino acids. The CDR3 coding sequence is TGTGCCAGCAGCGCCCGGGACAGGGTTAAGGAGCAGTACTTC. Its translation is CASSARDRVKEQYF.

CDR3 DNA: TGTGCCAGCAGTCATGGAACGCCGGGACAGGGGAATCTTAACTATGGCTACACCTTC. The encoded protein is CASSHGTPGQGNLNYGYTF. This chain links TRBV5-6 with TRBJ1-2; 10 nucleotides align to TRBD1. This CDR3 has 19 amino acids. Trimming at V came to 5 bases and at J to 1 base, leaving 17 bases not matched to a gene. Germline V gene lookup returns CDR1 SGHDT and CDR2 YYEEEE.